This T cell receptor beta chain was identified during a study of control samples from healthy donors and cancer patients (dated by TCRdb to about 2020). On this clone: No antigen is known for it. Base quality data are lacking; no much larger clone is found one base away.

Inclusive of the bounding cysteine and phenylalanine, the CDR3 is 15 residues long. Only CDR3 DNA remains: 45 bases, in frame from the first base. CDR1 and CDR2, per the germline V gene, are SGHTA and FQGTGA. The germline V end is reduced by 6 bases and the J end by 7 bases; junction bases left unmatched: 9. Libraries were prepared through the immunoSEQ multiplex PCR assay. TCRdb re-hosts the immuneACCESS table, in-frame sequences only. Its copies lack some clones; in the studies checked, an unresolved V gene accounts for under half of them, and the cause for the rest is not known. The sample profile shows over 100,000 clones; 88% of them were found once. The ten largest clones capture roughly 3.4% of the sample.

This TCR was sampled from a man aged 35-49 years in good health. Sequencing used blood. The chain couples TRBV7-3 to TRBJ1-6, and 7 junction bases match TRBD1. In nucleotide form, the sequence is TGTGCCAGCAGTCCAACAGGGGCAGGGAATTCACCCCTCCACTTT. It encodes CASSPTGAGNSPLHF.